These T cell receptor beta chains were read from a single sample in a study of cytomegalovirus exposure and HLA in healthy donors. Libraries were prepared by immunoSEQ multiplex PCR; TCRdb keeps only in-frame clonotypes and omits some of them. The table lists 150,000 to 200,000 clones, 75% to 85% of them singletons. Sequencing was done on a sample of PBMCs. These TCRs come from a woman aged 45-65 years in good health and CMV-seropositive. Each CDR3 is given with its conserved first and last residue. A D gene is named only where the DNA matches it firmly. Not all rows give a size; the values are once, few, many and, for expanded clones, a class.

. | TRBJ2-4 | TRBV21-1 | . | TGTGCCAGCAGCAGTGGGGGGGGACGGGAAGCCAAAAACATTCAGTACTTC | CASSSGGGREAKNIQYF
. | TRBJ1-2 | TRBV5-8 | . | TGTGCCAGCAGCTTGATCCAGGCGTGGGGCTACACCTTC | CASSLIQAWGYTF
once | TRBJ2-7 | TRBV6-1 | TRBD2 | TGTGCCAGCAGGGGACTAGCGGTCCCCTACGAGCAGTACTTC | CASRGLAVPYEQYF
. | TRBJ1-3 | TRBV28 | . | TGTGCCAGCAGTTTCTGGAGCTCTGGAAACACCATATATTTT | CASSFWSSGNTIYF
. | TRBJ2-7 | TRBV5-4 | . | TGTGCCAGCAGCTTGGCCAACGAGCAGTACTTC | CASSLANEQYF
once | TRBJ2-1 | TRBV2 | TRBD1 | TGTGCCAGCAAGGGACAGGGGGCAAATGAGCAGTTCTTC | CASKGQGANEQFF
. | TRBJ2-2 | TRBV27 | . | TGTGCCAGCAGTTTTGAGGGTTTGGGGGAGCTGTTTTTT | CASSFEGLGELFF
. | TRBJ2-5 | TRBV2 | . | TGTGCCAGCAGTGACAGCAGGGCGGAGGAGACCCAGTACTTC | CASSDSRAEETQYF
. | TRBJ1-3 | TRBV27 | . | TGTGCCAGCAGTTCGGGAGGAGGCTCTGGAAACACCATATATTTT | CASSSGGGSGNTIYF
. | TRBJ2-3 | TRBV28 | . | TGTGCCAGCAGTGGTAGAGCCCCCGGCACAGATACGCAGTATTTT | CASSGRAPGTDTQYF
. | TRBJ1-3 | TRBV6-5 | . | TGTGCCACCCAGGGAAGAAACACCATATATTTT | CATQGRNTIYF
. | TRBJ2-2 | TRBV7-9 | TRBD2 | TGTGCCGGCCGGGGGGCCGGGGAGCTGTTTTTT | CAGRGAGELFF
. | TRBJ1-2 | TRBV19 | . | TGTGCCAGTAGTATAGATCGCGTGGACTATGGCTACACCTTC | CASSIDRVDYGYTF
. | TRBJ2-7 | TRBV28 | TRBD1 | TGTGCCAGCAGTTCCTTGGGACAGTCCCACTACGAGCAGTACTTC | CASSSLGQSHYEQYF
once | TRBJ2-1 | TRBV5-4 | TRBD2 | TGTGCCAGCACCCCTCCCCCCGGGACTAGCGGACACAATGAGCAGTTCTTC | CASTPPPGTSGHNEQFF
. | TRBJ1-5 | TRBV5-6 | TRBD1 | TGTGCCAGCAGCCAGACAGGGGTTGGCAATCAGCCCCAGCATTTT | CASSQTGVGNQPQHF
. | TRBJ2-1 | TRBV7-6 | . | TGTGCCAGCAGCTTAGAAGTGGCGGATGAGCAGTTCTTC | CASSLEVADEQFF
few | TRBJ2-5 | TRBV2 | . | TGTGCCAGCAAGGCGGGACAAGAGACCCAGTACTTC | CASKAGQETQYF
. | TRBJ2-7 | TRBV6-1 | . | TGTGCCAGCAGTGAGGGGCTCTCCTACGAGCAGTACTTC | CASSEGLSYEQYF
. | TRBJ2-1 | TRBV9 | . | TGTGCCAGCAGCGACGGCGGATCTTCTGAGCAGTTCTTC | CASSDGGSSEQFF
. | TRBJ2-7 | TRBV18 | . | TGTGCCAGCTCGCCCCAGGACGGCGGACTCTACGAGCAGTACTTC | CASSPQDGGLYEQYF
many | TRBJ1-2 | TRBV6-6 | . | TGTGCCAGCAGTTACGGAACAGAGAGAGATGGCTACACCTTC | CASSYGTERDGYTF
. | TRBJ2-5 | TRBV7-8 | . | TGTGCCAGCAGCTGGCAGATAAACCAAGAGACCCAGTACTTC | CASSWQINQETQYF
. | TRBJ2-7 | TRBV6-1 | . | TGTGCCAGCAGTAACGGACAGCAGTACGAGCAGTACTTC | CASSNGQQYEQYF
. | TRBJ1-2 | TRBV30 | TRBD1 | TGTGCCTGGAGTGGGGACGCCCCGGGACAGGGTCTCCTCTATGGCTACACCTTC | CAWSGDAPGQGLLYGYTF
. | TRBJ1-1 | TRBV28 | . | TGTGCCAGCAGCCCCCAACACAGCCTCGGAAACACTGAAGCTTTCTTT | CASSPQHSLGNTEAFF
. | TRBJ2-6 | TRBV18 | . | TGTGCCAGCTCACCAAGACAAACCTCGGCCGGGGCCAACGTCCTGACTTTC | CASSPRQTSAGANVLTF
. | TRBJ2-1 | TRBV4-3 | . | TGCGCCAGCAGCCTAGTTTTTCTCTCCTACAATGAGCAGTTCTTC | CASSLVFLSYNEQFF
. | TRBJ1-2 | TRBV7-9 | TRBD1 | TGTGCCAGCAGCCCGGGACAGGGTGGCTATGGCTACACCTTC | CASSPGQGGYGYTF
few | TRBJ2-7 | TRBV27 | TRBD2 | TGTGCCAGCAGTTTATCCCGGACTAGCGGGTACGAGCAGTACTTC | CASSLSRTSGYEQYF
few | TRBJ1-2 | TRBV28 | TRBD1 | TGTGCCAGCAGTCCCCCAGGGGGCCCATTAGGCTATGGCTACACCTTC | CASSPPGGPLGYGYTF
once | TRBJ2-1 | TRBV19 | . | TGTGCCAGTAGTATCACTAGATTAGCCCTTCGTCGGGGAGATGAGCAGTTCTTC | CASSITRLALRRGDEQFF
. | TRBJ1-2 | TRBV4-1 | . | TGCGCCAGCAGCCAAGGTTCGGGGGGCGGGCATGGCTACACCTTC | CASSQGSGGGHGYTF
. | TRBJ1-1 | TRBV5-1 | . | TGCGCCAGCAGCTTGGCCCCGGGGGGCACTGAAGCTTTCTTT | CASSLAPGGTEAFF
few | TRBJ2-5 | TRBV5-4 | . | TGTGCCAGCAGCTTGGTAGGGAGGGAGACCCAGTACTTC | CASSLVGRETQYF
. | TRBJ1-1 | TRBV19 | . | TGTGCCAGTAGTGCCCTAGGACTGGGGAACACTGAAGCTTTCTTT | CASSALGLGNTEAFF
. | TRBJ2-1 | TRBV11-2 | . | TGTGCCAGCAGCTTAAGTGGCAGATCTCGGGATGAGCAGTTCTTC | CASSLSGRSRDEQFF
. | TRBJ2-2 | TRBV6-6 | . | TGTGCCAGCAGTTACTCGTCCCCAGGGGCCCCCGGGGAGCTGTTTTTT | CASSYSSPGAPGELFF
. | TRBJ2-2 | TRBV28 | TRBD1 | TGTGCCAGCAGTTCGGGACAGTTTGACACCGGGGAGCTGTTTTTT | CASSSGQFDTGELFF